Below, 28 T cell receptor beta chains from the same sample are listed, as sequenced in a study of blood T cells in healthy people across ages. A sample-barcoded 5' primer and a J-beta primer mix were used in a second PCR of roughly 6 to 11 cycles. TCRdb processed the 5' RACE reads anew with MiXCR; each CDR3 protein has one entry. Here the sample spans roughly 680,000 distinct CDR3 sequences, about 51% being singletons. Input material: blood. Receptors originate from a woman older than 75 in good health.

V and J are TRBV19 and TRBJ2-1, with 7 bases aligning to TRBD2. This CDR3 has 15 residues. Germline CDR1 and CDR2: LNHDA and SQIVND (reference sequence). After removal of 0 bases from V and 7 bases from J, the junction contained 6 bases not matched to a gene. CDR3 nucleotide sequence: TGTGCCAGTAGTATAGAGGGGAGGGGTTGGAATGAGCAGTTCTTC. Its protein product is CASSIEGRGWNEQFF. The full variable domain, rest sourced from reference TRBV19 and TRBJ2-1, is DGGITQSPKYLFRKEGQNVTLSCEQNLNHDAMYWYRQDPGQGLRLIYYSQIVNDFQKGDIAEGYSVSREKKESFPLTVTSAQKNPTAFYLCASSIEGRGWNEQFFGPGTRLTVL.

The chain has TRBV27 and TRBJ1-1; D is possibly TRBD1 (6 bases). The CDR3 totals 12 residues. Germline V gene data show CDR1 as MNHEY and CDR2 as SMNVEV (reference sequence). V lost 8 bases to trimming and J lost 3 bases, with 10 bases between them. DNA for the CDR3: TGTGCCAGCTACGACAGGCACACTGAAGCTTTCTTT. This encodes CASYDRHTEAFF.

This clonotype was seen repeatedly, ten times or more. The V call is TRBV25-1, the J call TRBJ2-3; weak D call: TRBD2 (6 bases). CDR3 length: 15 residues. Germline V gene lookup returns CDR1 MGHDK and CDR2 SYGVNS. V was pared by 3 bases and J by 8 bases, with 18 bases between. CDR3 residues: CASSDRPRETSTQYF. The CDR3 DNA reads as TGTGCCAGCAGTGACCGACCCCGGGAGACGAGTACGCAGTATTTT.

This clonotype has ten or more counts. The chain joins TRBV7-9 to TRBJ2-5; no firm D call. V was pared by 5 bases and J by 0 bases, with 10 bases between. Germline assignment: CDR1 SEHNR and CDR2 FQNEAQ (reference sequence). The CDR3 runs 14 residues. This CDR3 is CASSRLGNQETQYF. The CDR3 DNA sequence: TGTGCCAGCAGCCGTTTGGGCAACCAAGAGACCCAGTACTTC.

The V and J genes are TRBV18 and TRBJ2-7, with 13 positions matching TRBD2. The V gene's germline CDR1 is KGHSH and CDR2 LQKENI. Trimming cost V 3 bases and J 7 bases; bases outside gene matches: 9. The CDR3 contains 16 residues. CDR3 loop: CASSPGTSGIWDEQYF. The CDR3, as DNA: TGTGCCAGCTCACCCGGGACTAGCGGGATATGGGATGAGCAGTACTTC.

The table lists this clonotype with a count of one. The chain combines TRBV29-1 with TRBJ2-5, with TRBD1 matching 7 bases. Trimming removed 6 bases from V and 0 bases from J; junction bases left unmatched: 7. Germline V CDR1 and CDR2: SQVTM, ANQGSEA. This CDR3 is built from 14 residues. The DNA of the CDR3 is TGCAGCGTAAACCCGGACAGGAACCAAGAGACCCAGTACTTC. It translates to CSVNPDRNQETQYF.

The chain uses TRBV21-1 and TRBJ2-4; the table gives TRBD1 as D, unverified against the DNA. The J call is doubtful: the DNA matches TRBJ2-7 better. TRBV21-1 is described as a pseudogene. This CDR3 comprises 15 residues. CDR3 in DNA: TGTGCCAGCAGCCGGATTACAGGGCTGAGGCACGAGCAGTACTTC. Its translation is CASSRITGLRHEQYF.

As concerns this clonotype: A read error is possible here, since a much larger clone lies one base away. The chain recombines TRBV15 with TRBJ2-5; possible D gene TRBD1, 6 bases. Trimming took 0 bases from V and 3 from J, leaving 17 bases between them. This CDR3 has 17 amino acids. CDR1 and CDR2 (germline): LNHNV, YYDKDF (reference sequence). CDR3: CATSRDSDAKGEETQYF. CDR3 nucleotides: TGTGCCACCAGCAGAGATAGCGACGCAAAGGGGGAAGAGACCCAGTACTTC. Full variable domain (remainder filled in from reference TRBV15 and TRBJ2-5): DAMVIQNPRYQVTQFGKPVTLSCSQTLNHNVMYWYQQKSSQAPKLLFHYYDKDFNNEADTPDNFQSRRPNTSFCFLDIRSPGLGDTAMYLCATSRDSDAKGEETQYFGPGTRLLVL.

This clonotype came up a few times. V gene TRBV25-1 combines with J gene TRBJ1-2; the D gene is possibly TRBD1 (6 bases). The CDR3 is 15 residues long. Germline assignment: CDR1 MGHDK and CDR2 SYGVNS. V was clipped by 6 bases and J by 2 bases, with 16 bases between them. The CDR3 region has the DNA TGTGCCAGCAGCCGAGGGGGGAGAGGAAACTATGGCTACACCTTC. Its translation is CASSRGGRGNYGYTF.

This clonotype showed up many times. A much bigger clone sits one base away, suggesting this may be a read error. The chain uses TRBV3-1 and TRBJ1-1; no clear D. V lost 6 bases to trimming and J lost 1 base, with 3 bases between them. The germline V gene encodes CDR1 LGHDT and CDR2 YNNKEL (reference sequence). The CDR3 is 11 residues long. CDR3 loop: CASRRNTEAFF. The CDR3 DNA follows: TGTGCCAGCAGAAGGAACACTGAAGCTTTCTTT.

This chain connects TRBV5-1 to TRBJ2-7, with 11 bases aligning to TRBD2. The junction had 13 bases not matched to a gene; V was cut back by 4 bases and J by 1 base. The CDR3 has 18 amino acids. Germline V gene sequence: CDR1 SGHRS, CDR2 YFSETQ. The CDR3: CASSAGISGGAFSYEQYF. In DNA, the CDR3 is TGCGCCAGCAGCGCCGGGATTAGCGGGGGGGCTTTTTCCTACGAGCAGTACTTC.

J is TRBJ2-3 and V is TRBV5-1, with TRBD1 identical over 8 bases. Germline V gene sequence: CDR1 SGHRS, CDR2 YFSETQ. CDR3 length equals 14 residues. Losses at the gene ends were 0 bases for V and 5 bases for J; bases not matched to a gene: 2. The CDR3 reads CASSLAGGQDTQYF. CDR3 bases: TGCGCCAGCAGCTTGGCAGGGGGCCAAGATACGCAGTATTTT. The whole variable domain, remainder taken from reference TRBV5-1 and TRBJ2-3, is KAGVTQTPRYLIKTRGQQVTLSCSPISGHRSVSWYQQTPGQGLQFLFEYFSETQRNKGNFPGRFSGRQFSNSRSEMNVSTLELGDSALYLCASSLAGGQDTQYFGPGTRLTVL.

A few counts support this clonotype. Since a much larger clone is just one base distant, this may be a read error. J is TRBJ1-2 and V is TRBV6-5, with 7 bases aligning to TRBD1. CDR1 and CDR2 from the germline V gene are MNHEY and SVGAGI. This CDR3 comprises 14 residues. This CDR3 is CASSDSDRVYGYTF. In nucleotides, the CDR3 is TGTGCCAGCAGTGACTCTGACAGGGTCTATGGCTACACCTTC.

The V call is TRBV15, the J call TRBJ2-3, with 8 bases matching TRBD2. The germline V gene encodes CDR1 LNHNV and CDR2 YYDKDF (reference sequence). Germline trimming cut 6 bases from V and 2 bases from J; bases unmatched to any gene: 10. This CDR3 has 16 residues. The CDR3 DNA reads TGTGCCACCAGTGGACCCGCGGGGGGCACCACAGATACGCAGTATTTT. It yields the protein CATSGPAGGTTDTQYF.

The J gene is TRBJ2-1, the V gene TRBV4-1; D uncertain. This CDR3 contains 15 residues. Trimming left V 2 bases short and J 5 bases short, with 13 bases between. The V gene's germline CDR1 is MGHRA and CDR2 YSYEKL. The CDR3 loop reads CASSQPVSLDNEQFF. Written as DNA, the CDR3 is TGCGCCAGCAGCCAACCGGTTTCCCTGGACAATGAGCAGTTCTTC.

A few counts support this clonotype. This chain uses TRBV6-5 with TRBJ2-4, with TRBD1 matching 8 bases. The J call may not be correct, given that the DNA end is closer to TRBJ2-7. Germline V gene sequence: CDR1 MNHEY, CDR2 SVGAGI. The CDR3 length is 15 residues. Here the CDR3 DNA reads TGTGCCAGCAGTCACGGACAGGGTAGGGGCTACGAGCAGTACTTC. It codes for CASSHGQGRGYEQYF.

There are many counts of this clonotype. The chain recombines TRBV5-1 with TRBJ2-3, with D perhaps TRBD1 or TRBD2 (5 bases each). Trimming cost V 3 bases and J 0 bases, with 20 bases left between them. Germline V gene data show CDR1 as SGHRS and CDR2 as YFSETQ. CDR3 length: 18 amino acids. The CDR3 DNA reads as TGCGCCAGCAGCTCAACTAGGGGTCCCGGGGTTAGCACAGATACGCAGTATTTT. It codes for CASSSTRGPGVSTDTQYF.

V and J are TRBV7-2 and TRBJ1-2; 8 bases are a match to TRBD1. The trim removed 1 base at V and 8 bases at J, leaving 6 bases unmatched. The CDR3 is 14 residues long. CDR1 is SGHTA and CDR2 is FQGNSA in the germline V gene. The CDR3 reads CASSLGPGGEGYTF. CDR3 coding DNA: TGTGCCAGCAGCTTAGGTCCAGGGGGCGAGGGCTACACCTTC.

This clonotype was observed a handful of times. The chain joins TRBV6-1 to TRBJ2-7; maybe TRBD1 (6 bases). The CDR3 consists of 15 residues. Trimming left V 7 bases short and J 3 bases short, with 19 bases between. CDR1 MNHNS and CDR2 SASEGT come from the germline V gene. The CDR3 bases are TGTGCCAGCACCACTTCGGGGACACTGAACTACGAGCAGTACTTC. Translation: CASTTSGTLNYEQYF.

V gene TRBV24-1 combines with J gene TRBJ2-1, with 14 bases lining up with TRBD2. The junction had 8 bases not matched to a gene; V was cut back by 1 base and J by 4 bases. The germline V gene encodes CDR1 KGHDR and CDR2 SFDVKD. The CDR3 sequence is 19 residues long. CDR3 DNA sequence: TGTGCCACCAGTGATTTCCCGGGTCGGACTAGCGGGGGGTACAATGAGCAGTTCTTC. Translated, it gives CATSDFPGRTSGGYNEQFF.

The V call is TRBV12-3 or TRBV12-4, the J call TRBJ2-1; 12 bases are shared with TRBD2. J gave up 8 bases and V 3 bases, and 5 bases lay outside the gene matches. The CDR3 covers 15 residues. CDR3 loop: CASSFGASGRDEQFF. As DNA, the CDR3 is TGTGCCAGCAGTTTCGGGGCTAGCGGGAGGGATGAGCAGTTCTTC.

This clonotype was counted many times. The V gene is TRBV7-2, the J gene TRBJ2-1; D unresolved. Trimming removed 5 bases from V and 3 bases from J, with 14 bases in between. The V gene's germline CDR1 is SGHTA and CDR2 FQGNSA. This CDR3 comprises 15 residues. The CDR3 loop is CASSPIGGFYNEQFF. As DNA, the CDR3 is TGTGCCAGCAGCCCTATTGGCGGATTCTACAATGAGCAGTTCTTC.

There are many counts of this clonotype. The chain is built from TRBV6-2 or TRBV6-3 and TRBJ2-6; D gene unclear. V lost 6 bases to trimming and J lost 1 base, with 22 bases between them. This CDR3 is 19 amino acids long. Looked up from germline, CDR1 is MNHEY and CDR2 is SVGEGT. The CDR3 nucleotides read TGTGCCAGCAGGACCTATGAAAAGACGGAGAATTCTGGGGCCAACGTCCTGACTTTC. Translating gives CASRTYEKTENSGANVLTF.

V usage is TRBV7-8 and J usage is TRBJ2-7, with 7 bases lining up with TRBD2. The CDR3 extends over 16 amino acids. The germline gives CDR1 SGHVS, CDR2 FQNEAQ. With 0 bases clipped from V and 0 bases from J, the junction kept 5 bases outside the gene matches. The CDR3: CASSLAAGESSYEQYF. CDR3 DNA sequence: TGTGCCAGCAGCTTAGCGGCGGGGGAAAGCTCCTACGAGCAGTACTTC.

The chain links TRBV5-1 to TRBJ2-2; 7 bases fit TRBD2. Germline CDR1 reads SGHRS; CDR2 reads YFSETQ. Trimming removed 0 bases from V and 0 bases from J; junction bases left unmatched: 5. This CDR3 is 17 amino acids long. The CDR3 reads CASSLAGRNPNTGELFF. For the CDR3, the DNA is TGCGCCAGCAGCTTGGCCGGGAGGAACCCGAACACCGGGGAGCTGTTTTTT.

This clonotype was counted ten times or more. The chain links TRBV2 to TRBJ1-1; unclear D gene. The germline CDR1 and CDR2 sequences are SNHLY and FYNNEI. This CDR3 region has 13 residues. V gave up 4 bases and J gave up 1 base, with 7 bases separating them. The CDR3 DNA is TGTGCCAGCAGTGGGACGGCGAACACTGAAGCTTTCTTT. Translated: CASSGTANTEAFF.

J is TRBJ2-7 and V is TRBV27; no clear D. The CDR3 extends over 15 amino acids. V lost 3 bases and J lost 5, with 17 bases in between. CDR1 is MNHEY and CDR2 is SMNVEV in the germline V gene (reference sequence). The CDR3 nucleotides are TGTGCCAGCAGTTTTTTAGGTGCCGGCGCACACGAGCAGTACTTC. Its protein product is CASSFLGAGAHEQYF.

This clonotype was counted many times. The chain uses TRBV20-1 and TRBJ2-3; 10 nucleotides align to TRBD2. The CDR3 spans 14 residues. Germline V gene lookup returns CDR1 DFQATT and CDR2 SNEGSKA (reference sequence). Unmatched junction bases numbered 6, after V lost 5 bases and J lost 4 bases. In nucleotides, the CDR3 is TGCAGTGCTTGGCTAGCGGGAGATGCAGATACGCAGTATTTT. The encoded protein is CSAWLAGDADTQYF.